This TCR beta chain was sequenced during a study of long-term antiretroviral therapy in people with HIV. Findings and limits, study-wide: Whereas controls had wider CDR3 length ranges, HIV repertoires had narrower ones. After ART, diversity increased yet remained lower than transplant donor controls.

The ends lost 1 base at V and 1 base at J; junction bases unmatched: 1. This CDR3 is built from 15 residues. Germline V gives CDR1 SGHRS, CDR2 YFSETQ. This clone was seen just once. Its specificity is unknown. At least one PBMC sample before ART and at least two after were required. Prior to DNA extraction, the samples held roughly 1-10 million cryopreserved PBMC. Researchers report immunoSEQ v3.0 was run at survey level. The repertoire was sequenced with immunoSEQ multiplex PCR; TCRdb's copy has only in-frame clones and lacks some. This sample has some 30,000 clones; about nine tenths occur once, and the top ten carry approximately 3.9%.

This sequence joins TRBV5-1 and TRBJ2-1; 8 nucleotides line up with TRBD1. This receptor was identified in a man younger than 30 with HIV. Sequenced here: unsorted PBMCs, sampled 3.1 years after starting antiretroviral therapy. Written as DNA, the CDR3 is TGCGCCAGCAGCTTGCAGGGGGCATCCTACAATGAGCAGTTCTTC. Its translation is CASSLQGASYNEQFF.